The text below deals with one T cell receptor (beta chain). These data originate in a study of lymphopenia after photon versus proton radiotherapy. Measured with immunoSEQ multiplex PCR; TCRdb has only the in-frame clones, and not every one. The table has 35,000 to 40,000 clones, over 75% seen once; the top ten hold approximately 2.9%. Trimming removed 3 bases from V and 9 bases from J, with 10 bases in between. CDR3 size: 12 residues. Germline V gene lookup returns CDR1 SGHAT and CDR2 FQNNGV. Sequenced material: peripheral blood, taken from a patient treated with photon-based radiotherapy. The origin of this receptor is a man aged 50-60 years with gastric cancer. The rearrangement links TRBV11-2 to TRBJ2-3, with a tentative D call TRBD2 (6 bases). CDR3 amino acids: CASSFGDFTQYF. For the CDR3, the DNA is TGTGCCAGCAGCTTCGGGGACTTCACGCAGTATTTT.